Presented here are 11 T cell receptor beta chains from one specimen sequenced in a study of blood T cell repertoires in COVID-19. Assay: immunoSEQ multiplex PCR; the TCRdb copy retains only in-frame clones and omits some. This sample has 80,000 or so clones, with around 90% found just once. The sample was peripheral blood. The receptors originated from a man aged 50 or older with acute or convalescent COVID-19.

Relative to its sample, this clone is medium-sized. The genes are TRBV4-1 and TRBJ2-7; maybe TRBD1 (6 bases). CDR1 is MGHRA, CDR2 YSYEKL, per germline. The CDR3 is 15 residues long. Trimming left V 3 bases short and J 2 bases short, with 14 bases between. CDR3 amino acids: CASSHGYREPYEQYF. CDR3 DNA sequence: TGCGCCAGCAGCCACGGTTACAGGGAACCCTACGAGCAGTACTTC.

The chain is built from TRBV6-5 and TRBJ1-6; D perhaps matches TRBD1 (6 bases). Trimming left V 2 bases short and J 3 bases short, with 8 bases between. The CDR3 runs to 15 residues. Germline V gene sequence: CDR1 MNHEY, CDR2 SVGAGI. CDR3: CASSYEGVYNSPLHF. DNA for the CDR3: TGTGCCAGCAGTTACGAGGGGGTCTATAATTCACCCCTCCACTTT.

This clone was observed once. Other DNA sequences in this sample translate to the same CDR3. The rearrangement links TRBV7-2 to TRBJ2-5; 10 bases fit TRBD2. With 2 bases clipped from V and 5 bases from J, the junction kept 2 bases outside the gene matches. CDR3 length: 14 amino acids. CDR1 is SGHTA, CDR2 FQGNSA, per germline. CDR3: CASSLSGGEETQYF. The CDR3 bases are TGTGCCAGCAGCTTAAGCGGGGGGGAGGAGACCCAGTACTTC.

The rearrangement uses TRBV2 and TRBJ2-1; no clear D gene. Germline loops: CDR1 SNHLY, CDR2 FYNNEI. This CDR3 has 11 residues. Trimming left V 3 bases short and J 5 bases short, with 2 bases between. The CDR3 coding sequence is TGTGCCAGCAGTGACGACAATGAGCAGTTCTTC. Translation gives CASSDDNEQFF.

Only one count was recorded for this clone. This sequence joins TRBV7-6 and TRBJ2-5, with 13 bases fitting TRBD2. Germline V CDR1 and CDR2: SGHVS, FNYEAQ. V lost 5 bases to trimming and J lost 9 bases; unmatched junction nucleotides: 15. The CDR3 totals 17 residues. The CDR3 DNA follows: TGTGCCAGCAGCCGGACTAGCGGGAGTCTTGCCCGTAGCTCCCAGTACTTC. This translates into CASSRTSGSLARSSQYF. Based on the CDR3 plus reference TRBV7-6 and TRBJ2-5, the full variable domain is GAGVSQSPRYKVTKRGQDVALRCDPISGHVSLYWYRQALGQGPEFLTYFNYEAQQDKSGLPNDRFSAERPEGSISTLTIQRTEQRDSAMYRCASSRTSGSLARSSQYFGPGTRLLVL.

The V and J genes are TRBV7-3 and TRBJ2-1, with 7 bases identical to TRBD2. Trimming cost V 1 base and J 3 bases; bases outside gene matches: 3. CDR3 length equals 15 residues. The germline V gene has CDR1 SGHTA and CDR2 FQGTGA. For the CDR3, the DNA is TGTGCCAGCAGCTTAAGTAGCGGGTACTACAATGAGCAGTTCTTC. It yields the protein CASSLSSGYYNEQFF.

The chain has TRBV11-2 and TRBJ1-2; 12 bases are shared with TRBD1. V lost 6 bases, J lost 8 bases, and 4 bases stayed unmatched. The CDR3 spans 13 residues. Germline loops: CDR1 SGHAT, CDR2 FQNNGV. The CDR3 bases are TGTGCCAGCAGGGGGACAGGGGGCTCGGGCTACACCTTC. Its protein is CASRGTGGSGYTF.

The chain is built from TRBV29-1 and TRBJ2-1, with 7 bases fitting TRBD1. J was trimmed by 10 bases and V by 3 bases; bases with no gene match: 6. Germline-derived CDR1 and CDR2 are SQVTM and ANQGSEA. The CDR3 loop spans 12 amino acids. The CDR3 sequence is CSVESGGREQFF. In DNA form, the CDR3 reads TGCAGCGTTGAGTCAGGGGGTAGGGAGCAGTTCTTC.

The CDR3 reads CASSQGAGVEKLFF. The CDR3 nucleotides read TGTGCCAGCAGCCAAGGGGCAGGGGTGGAAAAACTGTTTTTT. The V call is TRBV3-1 (or the pseudogene TRBV3-2), the J call TRBJ1-4; maybe TRBD1 (6 bases). CDR1 is LGHDT and CDR2 is YNNKEL in the germline V gene (reference sequence). Trimming removed 1 base from V and 8 bases from J, with 11 bases in between. The CDR3 length is 14 residues.

The CDR3: CASSLSGSTDTQYF. For the CDR3, the DNA is TGTGCCAGTAGCCTTAGCGGGAGCACAGATACGCAGTATTTT. The chain uses TRBV19 and TRBJ2-3; 7 bases are shared with TRBD2. In germline, CDR1 is LNHDA, CDR2 SQIVND (reference sequence). Losses at the gene ends were 6 bases for V and 0 bases for J; bases not matched to a gene: 3. The CDR3 spans 14 residues.

As DNA, the CDR3 is TGTGCCAGCAGTTACGAGACCGGGGAGCTGTTTTTT. Protein sequence: CASSYETGELFF. The chain combines TRBV6-6 with TRBJ2-2; D is uncertain. Germline V gene data show CDR1 as MNHNY and CDR2 as SVGAGI (reference sequence). The CDR3 runs 12 residues. V shed 2 bases and J shed 5 bases, with 3 bases lying between them.